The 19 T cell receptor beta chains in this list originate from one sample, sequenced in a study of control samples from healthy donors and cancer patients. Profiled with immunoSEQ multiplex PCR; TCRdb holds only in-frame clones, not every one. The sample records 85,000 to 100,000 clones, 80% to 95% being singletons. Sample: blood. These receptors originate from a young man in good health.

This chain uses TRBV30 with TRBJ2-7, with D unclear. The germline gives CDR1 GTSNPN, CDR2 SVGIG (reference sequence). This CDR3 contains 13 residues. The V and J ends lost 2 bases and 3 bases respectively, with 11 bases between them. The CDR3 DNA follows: TGTGCCTGGAGTCGGGCCACCGACTACGAGCAGTACTTC. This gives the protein CAWSRATDYEQYF.

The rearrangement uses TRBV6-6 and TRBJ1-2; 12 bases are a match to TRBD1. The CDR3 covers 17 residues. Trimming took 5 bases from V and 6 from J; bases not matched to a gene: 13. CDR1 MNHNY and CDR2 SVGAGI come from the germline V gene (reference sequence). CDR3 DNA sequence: TGTGCCAGCAGTCCACCGGGACAGGGGGCTAGGAAGGATGGCTACACCTTC. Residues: CASSPPGQGARKDGYTF.

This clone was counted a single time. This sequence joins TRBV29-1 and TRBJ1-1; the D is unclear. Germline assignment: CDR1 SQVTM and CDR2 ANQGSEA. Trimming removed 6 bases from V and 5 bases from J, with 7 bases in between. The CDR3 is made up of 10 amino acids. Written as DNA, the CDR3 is TGCAGCGTCGGTAGTACTGAAGCTTTCTTT. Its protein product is CSVGSTEAFF.

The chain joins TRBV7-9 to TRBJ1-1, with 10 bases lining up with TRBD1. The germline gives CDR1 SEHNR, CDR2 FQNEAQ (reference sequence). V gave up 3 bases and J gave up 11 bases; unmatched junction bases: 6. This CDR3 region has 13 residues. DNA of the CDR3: TGTGCCAGCAGCTTTGTGACAGGGGGCACCGCTTTCTTT. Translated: CASSFVTGGTAFF.

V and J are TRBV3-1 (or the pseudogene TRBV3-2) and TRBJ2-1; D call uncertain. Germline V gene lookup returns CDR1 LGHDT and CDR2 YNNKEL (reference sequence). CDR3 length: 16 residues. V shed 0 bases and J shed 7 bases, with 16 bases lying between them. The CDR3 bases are TGTGCCAGCAGCCAAGACAGTGTCAGGACCGGTAATGAGCAGTTCTTC. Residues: CASSQDSVRTGNEQFF.

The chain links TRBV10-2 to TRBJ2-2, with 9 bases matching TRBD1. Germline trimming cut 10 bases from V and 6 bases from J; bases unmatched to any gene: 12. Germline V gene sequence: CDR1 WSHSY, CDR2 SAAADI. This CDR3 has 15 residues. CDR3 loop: CATKLQGAVSGELFF. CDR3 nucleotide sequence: TGCGCCACCAAACTACAGGGGGCCGTCTCCGGGGAGCTGTTTTTT.

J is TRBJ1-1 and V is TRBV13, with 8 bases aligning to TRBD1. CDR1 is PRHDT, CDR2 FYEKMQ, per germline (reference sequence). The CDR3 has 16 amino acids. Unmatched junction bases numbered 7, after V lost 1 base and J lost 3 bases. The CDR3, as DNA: TGTGCCAGCAGCTTAGACCGGACAGGGCAGGACACTGAAGCTTTCTTT. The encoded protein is CASSLDRTGQDTEAFF.

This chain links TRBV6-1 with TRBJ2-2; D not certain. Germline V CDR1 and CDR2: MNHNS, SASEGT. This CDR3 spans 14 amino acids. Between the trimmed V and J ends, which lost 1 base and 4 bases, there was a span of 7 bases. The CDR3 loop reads CASSEVEFTGELFF. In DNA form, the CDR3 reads TGTGCCAGCAGTGAAGTAGAGTTCACCGGGGAGCTGTTTTTT.

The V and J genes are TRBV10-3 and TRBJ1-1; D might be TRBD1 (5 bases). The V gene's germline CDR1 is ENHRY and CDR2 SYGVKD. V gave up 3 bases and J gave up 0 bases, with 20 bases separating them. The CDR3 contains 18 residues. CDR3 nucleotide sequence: TGTGCCATCAGTGACCCGACGGCGGGACGGACGATGAACACTGAAGCTTTCTTT. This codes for CAISDPTAGRTMNTEAFF.

Here the CDR3 DNA reads TGTGCCAGCACCCAGGGGGGGGTCGGGCAGCCCCAGCATTTT. Protein: CASTQGGVGQPQHF. J is TRBJ1-5 and V is TRBV6-5; TRBD1 matches 7 bases. This CDR3 has 14 residues. Germline V gene sequence: CDR1 MNHEY, CDR2 SVGAGI. Germline trimming cut 7 bases from V and 7 bases from J; bases unmatched to any gene: 10.

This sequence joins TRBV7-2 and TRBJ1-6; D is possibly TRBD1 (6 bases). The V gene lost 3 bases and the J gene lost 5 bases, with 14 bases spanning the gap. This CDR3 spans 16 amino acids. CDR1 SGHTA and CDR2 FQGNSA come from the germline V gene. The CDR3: CASSFQGGGNNSPLHF. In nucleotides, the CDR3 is TGTGCCAGCAGCTTCCAGGGAGGGGGAAATAATTCACCCCTCCACTTT.

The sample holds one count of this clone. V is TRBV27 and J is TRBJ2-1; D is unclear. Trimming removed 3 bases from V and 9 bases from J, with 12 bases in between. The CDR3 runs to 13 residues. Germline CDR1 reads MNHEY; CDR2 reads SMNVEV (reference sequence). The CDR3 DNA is TGTGCCAGCAGTTTTATAATGACTGGTGAGCAGTTCTTC. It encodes CASSFIMTGEQFF.

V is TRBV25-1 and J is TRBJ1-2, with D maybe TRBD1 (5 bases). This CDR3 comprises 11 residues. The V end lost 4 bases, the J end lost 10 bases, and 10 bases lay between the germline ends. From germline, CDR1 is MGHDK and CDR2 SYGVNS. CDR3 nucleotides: TGTGCCAGCAGTGTATTAGGGGCCTACACCTTC. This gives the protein CASSVLGAYTF.

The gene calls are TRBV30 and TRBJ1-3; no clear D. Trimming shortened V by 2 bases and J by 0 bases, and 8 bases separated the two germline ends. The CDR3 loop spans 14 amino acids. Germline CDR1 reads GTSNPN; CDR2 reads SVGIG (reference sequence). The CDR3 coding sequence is TGTGCCTGGAGTATGGCTGTCTCTGGAAACACCATATATTTT. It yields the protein CAWSMAVSGNTIYF.

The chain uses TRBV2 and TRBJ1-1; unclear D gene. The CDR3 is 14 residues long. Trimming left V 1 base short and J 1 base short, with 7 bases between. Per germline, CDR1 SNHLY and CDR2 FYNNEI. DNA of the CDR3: TGTGCCAGCAGTGAAGATTGGGGGAACACTGAAGCTTTCTTT. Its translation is CASSEDWGNTEAFF.

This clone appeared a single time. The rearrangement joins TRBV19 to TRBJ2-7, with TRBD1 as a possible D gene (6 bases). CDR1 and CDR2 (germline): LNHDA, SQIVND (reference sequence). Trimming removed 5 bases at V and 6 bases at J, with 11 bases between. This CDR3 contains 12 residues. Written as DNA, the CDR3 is TGTGCCAGTAGTCTGGTGGGGGCCGAGCAGTACTTC. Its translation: CASSLVGAEQYF. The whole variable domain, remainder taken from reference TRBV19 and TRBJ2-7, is DGGITQSPKYLFRKEGQNVTLSCEQNLNHDAMYWYRQDPGQGLRLIYYSQIVNDFQKGDIAEGYSVSREKKESFPLTVTSAQKNPTAFYLCASSLVGAEQYFGPGTRLTVT.

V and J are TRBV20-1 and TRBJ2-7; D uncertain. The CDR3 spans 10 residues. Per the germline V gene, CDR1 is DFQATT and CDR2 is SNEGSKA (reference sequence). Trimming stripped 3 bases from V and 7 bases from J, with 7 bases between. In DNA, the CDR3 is TGCAGTGCTAGTCAAGGAGAGCAGTACTTC. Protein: CSASQGEQYF.

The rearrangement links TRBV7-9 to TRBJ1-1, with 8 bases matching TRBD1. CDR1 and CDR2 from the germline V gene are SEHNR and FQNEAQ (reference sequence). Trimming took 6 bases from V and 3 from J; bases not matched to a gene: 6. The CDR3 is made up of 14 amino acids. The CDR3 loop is CASSSQGAYTEAFF. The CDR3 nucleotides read TGTGCCAGCAGTTCTCAGGGGGCGTACACTGAAGCTTTCTTT. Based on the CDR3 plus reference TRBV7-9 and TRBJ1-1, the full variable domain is DTGVSQNPRHKITKRGQNVTFRCDPISEHNRLYWYRQTLGQGPEFLTYFQNEAQLEKSRLLSDRFSAERPKGSFSTLEIQRTEQGDSAMYLCASSSQGAYTEAFFGQGTRLTVV.

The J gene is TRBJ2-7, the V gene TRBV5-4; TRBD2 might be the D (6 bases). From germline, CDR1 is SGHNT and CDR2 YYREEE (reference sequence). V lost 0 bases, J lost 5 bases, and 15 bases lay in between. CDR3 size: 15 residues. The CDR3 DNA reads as TGTGCCAGCAGCTTGGGCGGGGAGGTCCCCCACGAGCAGTACTTC. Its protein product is CASSLGGEVPHEQYF.